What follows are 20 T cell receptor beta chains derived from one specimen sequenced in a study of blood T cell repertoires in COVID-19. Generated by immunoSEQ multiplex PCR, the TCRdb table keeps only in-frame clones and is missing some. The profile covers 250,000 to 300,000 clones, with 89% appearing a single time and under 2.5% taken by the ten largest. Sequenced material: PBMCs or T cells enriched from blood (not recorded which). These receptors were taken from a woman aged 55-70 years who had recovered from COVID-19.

This CDR3 reads CALTLVQETQYF. The CDR3 DNA reads as TGTGCCCTCACTCTGGTCCAAGAGACCCAGTACTTC. The V gene is TRBV30, the J gene TRBJ2-5; D call uncertain. The CDR3 is 12 residues long. Germline assignment: CDR1 GTSNPN and CDR2 SVGIG (reference sequence). The V and J ends lost 8 bases and 1 base respectively, with 11 bases between them.

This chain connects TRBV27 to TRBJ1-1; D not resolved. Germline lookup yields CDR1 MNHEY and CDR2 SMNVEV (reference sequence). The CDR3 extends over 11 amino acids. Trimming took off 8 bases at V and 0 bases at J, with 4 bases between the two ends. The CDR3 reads CASQMNTEAFF. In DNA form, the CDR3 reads TGTGCCAGCCAAATGAACACTGAAGCTTTCTTT.

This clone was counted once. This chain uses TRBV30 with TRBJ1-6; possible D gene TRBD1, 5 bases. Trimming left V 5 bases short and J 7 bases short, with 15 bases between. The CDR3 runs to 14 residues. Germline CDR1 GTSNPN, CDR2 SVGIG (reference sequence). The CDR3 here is CAWQETDRNSPLHF. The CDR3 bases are TGTGCCTGGCAAGAGACAGACAGAAATTCACCCCTCCACTTT.

CDR3 sequence reads: CASSFRVGEKLFF. CDR3 sequence (DNA): TGTGCCAGCAGTTTCCGGGTCGGGGAAAAACTGTTTTTT. The chain carries TRBV28 and TRBJ1-4; the D is unclear. CDR1 MDHEN and CDR2 SYDVKM come from the germline V gene. The length of the CDR3 is 13 residues. V lost 3 bases, J lost 8 bases, and 10 bases lay in between.

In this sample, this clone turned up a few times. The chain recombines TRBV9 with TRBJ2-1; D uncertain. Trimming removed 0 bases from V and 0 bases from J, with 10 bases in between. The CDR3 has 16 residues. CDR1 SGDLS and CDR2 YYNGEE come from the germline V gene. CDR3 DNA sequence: TGTGCCAGCAGCGTAGAACGTTCGAGCTCCTACAATGAGCAGTTCTTC. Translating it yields CASSVERSSSYNEQFF.

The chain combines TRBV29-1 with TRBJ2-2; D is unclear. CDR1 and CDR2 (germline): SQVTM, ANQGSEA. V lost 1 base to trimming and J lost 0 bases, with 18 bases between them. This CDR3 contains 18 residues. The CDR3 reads CSVEVVSKTSTNTGELFF. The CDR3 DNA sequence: TGCAGCGTTGAAGTAGTAAGTAAGACATCTACGAACACCGGGGAGCTGTTTTTT.

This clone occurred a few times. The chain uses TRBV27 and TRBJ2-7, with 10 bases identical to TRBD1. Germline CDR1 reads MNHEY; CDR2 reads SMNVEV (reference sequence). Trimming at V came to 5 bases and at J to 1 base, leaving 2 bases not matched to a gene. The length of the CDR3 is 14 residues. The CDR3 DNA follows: TGTGCCAGCAGTCTGGACAGGGGGTCCTACGAGCAGTACTTC. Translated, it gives CASSLDRGSYEQYF.

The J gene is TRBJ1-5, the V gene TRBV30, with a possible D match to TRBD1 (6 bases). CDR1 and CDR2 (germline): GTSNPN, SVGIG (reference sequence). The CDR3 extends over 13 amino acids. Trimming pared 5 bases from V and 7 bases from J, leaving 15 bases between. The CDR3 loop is CAWARDTLQPQHF. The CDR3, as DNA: TGTGCCTGGGCCCGGGACACTCTCCAGCCCCAGCATTTT. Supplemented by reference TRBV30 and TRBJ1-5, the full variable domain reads SQTIHQWPATLVQPVGSPLSLECTVEGTSNPNLYWYRQAAGRGLQLLFYSVGIGQISSEVPQNLSASRPQDRQFILSSKKLLLSDSGFYLCAWARDTLQPQHFGDGTRLSIL.

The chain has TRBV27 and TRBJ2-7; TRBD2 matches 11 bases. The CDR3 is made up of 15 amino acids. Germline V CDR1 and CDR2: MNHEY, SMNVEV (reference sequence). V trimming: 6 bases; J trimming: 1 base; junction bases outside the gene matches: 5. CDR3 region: CASRRGLAASYEQYF. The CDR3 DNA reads TGTGCCAGCAGAAGGGGACTAGCGGCTTCCTACGAGCAGTACTTC.

CDR3 protein: CAWSDPRTSGAYNEQFF. DNA for the CDR3: TGTGCCTGGAGTGACCCCAGGACTAGCGGGGCCTACAATGAGCAGTTCTTC. The chain joins TRBV30 to TRBJ2-1; TRBD2 agrees at 12 bases. Trimming took 1 base from V and 2 from J; bases not matched to a gene: 6. This CDR3 has 17 residues. Germline-derived CDR1 and CDR2 are GTSNPN and SVGIG (reference sequence).

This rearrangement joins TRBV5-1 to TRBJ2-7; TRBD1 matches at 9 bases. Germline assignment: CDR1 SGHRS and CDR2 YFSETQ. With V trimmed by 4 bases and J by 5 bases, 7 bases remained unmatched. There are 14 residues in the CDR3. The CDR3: CASSRGQGINEQYF. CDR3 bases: TGCGCCAGCAGCAGGGGACAGGGAATCAACGAGCAGTACTTC.

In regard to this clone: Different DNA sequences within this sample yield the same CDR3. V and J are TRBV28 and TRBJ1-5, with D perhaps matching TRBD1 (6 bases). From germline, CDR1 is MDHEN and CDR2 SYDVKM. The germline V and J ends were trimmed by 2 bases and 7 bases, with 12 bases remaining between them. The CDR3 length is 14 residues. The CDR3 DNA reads TGTGCCAGCAGTTTACCGGGGGGCGGGCAGCCCCAGCATTTT. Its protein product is CASSLPGGGQPQHF.

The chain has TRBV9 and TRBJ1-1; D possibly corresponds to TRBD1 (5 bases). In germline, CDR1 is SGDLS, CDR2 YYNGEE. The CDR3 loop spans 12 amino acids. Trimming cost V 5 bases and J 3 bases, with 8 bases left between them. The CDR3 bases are TGTGCCAGCAGTCGGGGGGACACTGAAGCTTTCTTT. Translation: CASSRGDTEAFF.

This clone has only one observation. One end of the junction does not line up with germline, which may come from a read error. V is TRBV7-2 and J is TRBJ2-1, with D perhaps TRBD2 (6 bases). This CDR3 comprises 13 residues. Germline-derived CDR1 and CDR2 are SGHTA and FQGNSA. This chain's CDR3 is CASTLNRDSEQFF. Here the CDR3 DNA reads TGTGCCAGCACCTTAAATAGGGACTCCGAGCAGTTCTTC.

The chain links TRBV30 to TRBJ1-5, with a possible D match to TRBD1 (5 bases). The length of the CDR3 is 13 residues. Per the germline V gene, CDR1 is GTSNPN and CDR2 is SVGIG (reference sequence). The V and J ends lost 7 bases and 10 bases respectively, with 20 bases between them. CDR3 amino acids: CAFAGTGGSPQHF. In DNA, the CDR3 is TGTGCCTTTGCCGGGACGGGGGGATCTCCCCAGCATTTT.

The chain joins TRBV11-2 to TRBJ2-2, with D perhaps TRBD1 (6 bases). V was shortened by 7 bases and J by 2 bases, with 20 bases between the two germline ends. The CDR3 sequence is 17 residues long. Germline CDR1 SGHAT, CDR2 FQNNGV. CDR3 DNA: TGTGCCAGCATCCCCCTGGTTGGGGACACTAACACCGGGGAGCTGTTTTTT. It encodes CASIPLVGDTNTGELFF.

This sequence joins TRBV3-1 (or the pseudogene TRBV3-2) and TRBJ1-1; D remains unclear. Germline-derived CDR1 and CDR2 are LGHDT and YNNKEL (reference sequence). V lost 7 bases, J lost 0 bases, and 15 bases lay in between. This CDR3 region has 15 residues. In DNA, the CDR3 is TGTGCCAGCACCCCCACAGTCAGCATGAACACTGAAGCTTTCTTT. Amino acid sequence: CASTPTVSMNTEAFF.

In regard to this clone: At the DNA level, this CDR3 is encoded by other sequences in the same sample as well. CDR3 sequence reads: CASSVAVSGNTIYF. The CDR3 bases are TGTGCCAGCAGCGTAGCGGTTTCTGGAAACACCATATATTTT. This rearrangement joins TRBV9 to TRBJ1-3, with D unclear. Trimming shortened V by 0 bases and J by 1 base, and 5 bases separated the two germline ends. The germline CDR1 and CDR2 sequences are SGDLS and YYNGEE. This CDR3 has 14 amino acids.

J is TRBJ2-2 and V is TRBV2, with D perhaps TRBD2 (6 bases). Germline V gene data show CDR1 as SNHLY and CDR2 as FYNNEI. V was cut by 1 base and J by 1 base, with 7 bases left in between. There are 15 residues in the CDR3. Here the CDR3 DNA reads TGTGCCAGCAGTGAAGTGGGGGGGAACACCGGGGAGCTGTTTTTT. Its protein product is CASSEVGGNTGELFF. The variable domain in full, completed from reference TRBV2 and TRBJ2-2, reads EPEVTQTPSHQVTQMGQEVILRCVPISNHLYFYWYRQILGQKVEFLVSFYNNEISEKSEIFDDQFSVERPDGSNFTLKIRSTKLEDSAMYFCASSEVGGNTGELFFGEGSRLTVL.

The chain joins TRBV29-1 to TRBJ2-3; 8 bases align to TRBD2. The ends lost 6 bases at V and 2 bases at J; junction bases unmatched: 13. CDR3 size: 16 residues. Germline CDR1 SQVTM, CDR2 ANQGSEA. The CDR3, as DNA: TGCAGCGTGGGCCCCCCAACTAGCGGAATCACAGATACGCAGTATTTT. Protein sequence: CSVGPPTSGITDTQYF.